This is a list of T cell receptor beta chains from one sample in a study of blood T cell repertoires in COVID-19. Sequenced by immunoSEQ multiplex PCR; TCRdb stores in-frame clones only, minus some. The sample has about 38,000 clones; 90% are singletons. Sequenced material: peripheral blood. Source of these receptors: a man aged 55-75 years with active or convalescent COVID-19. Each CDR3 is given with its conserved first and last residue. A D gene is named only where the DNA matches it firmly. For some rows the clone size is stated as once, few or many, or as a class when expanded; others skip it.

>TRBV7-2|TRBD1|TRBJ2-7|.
TGTGCCAGCAGCCTTACCGGGACAGGACCTTTCGAGCAGTACTTC
CASSLTGTGPFEQYF
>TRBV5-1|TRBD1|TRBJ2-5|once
TGCGCCAGCAGCCGTGTCCCGGGACAGGGGGAGACCCAGTACTTC
CASSRVPGQGETQYF
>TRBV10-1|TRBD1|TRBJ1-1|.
TGCGCCAGCAGTGAGTCCACGACAGGGATCACTGAAGCTTTCTTT
CASSESTTGITEAFF
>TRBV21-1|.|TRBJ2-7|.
TGTGCCAGCAGCAAAGTCAGGTGGGTCCCTGCTTACGAGCAGTACTTC
CASSKVRWVPAYEQYF
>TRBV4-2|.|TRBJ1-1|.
TGTGCCAGCAGCCAAGTTGATAGGGGCACTGAAGCTTTCTTT
CASSQVDRGTEAFF
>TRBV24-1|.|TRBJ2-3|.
TGTGCCACCAGTGACCTCTCCACGGGAGAGAGAGATACGCAGTATTTT
CATSDLSTGERDTQYF
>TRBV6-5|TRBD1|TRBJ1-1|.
TGTGCCAGCAGTTCACCGGGACAGGGGACTGAAGCTTTCTTT
CASSSPGQGTEAFF
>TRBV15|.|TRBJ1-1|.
TGTGCCACCAGCTGGGCCATGAACACTGAAGCTTTCTTT
CATSWAMNTEAFF
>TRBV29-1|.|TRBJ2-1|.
TGCAGCGTCCCCCCCGGGACTGCCAATCGAGAGCAGTTCTTC
CSVPPGTANREQFF
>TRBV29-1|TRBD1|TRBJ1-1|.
TGCAGCGCCTATAAGGAGACAGGGGAAGCTTTCTTT
CSAYKETGEAFF
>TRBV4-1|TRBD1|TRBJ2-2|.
TGCGCCAGCAGCCCCAACAGGGGCGCGAACACCGGGGAGCTGTTTTTT
CASSPNRGANTGELFF
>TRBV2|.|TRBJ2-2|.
TGTGCCAGCACCAGGACAGTCACCGGGGAGCTGTTTTTT
CASTRTVTGELFF
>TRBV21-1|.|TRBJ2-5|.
TGTGCCAGCAGCGTACGGGACAATCCGTTACAAGAGACCCAGTACTTC
CASSVRDNPLQETQYF
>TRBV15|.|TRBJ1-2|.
TGTGCCACCAGCAGAGATGGGGCAGCTAACTATGGCTACACCTTC
CATSRDGAANYGYTF
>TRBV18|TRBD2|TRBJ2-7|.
TGTGCCAGCTCGCCAATAGCGGGAGACGAGCAGTACTTC
CASSPIAGDEQYF
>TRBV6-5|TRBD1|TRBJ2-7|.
TGTGCCAGCAGTTTACCGGGACAGGGGGGTTACGAGCAGTACTTC
CASSLPGQGGYEQYF
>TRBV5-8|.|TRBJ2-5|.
TGTGCCAGCCTCCCGCTCCTAGGACAAGAGACCCAGTACTTC
CASLPLLGQETQYF
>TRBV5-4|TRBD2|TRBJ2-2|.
TGTGCCAGCAGCCCAAGCGGGGGGAACACCGGGGAGCTGTTTTTT
CASSPSGGNTGELFF
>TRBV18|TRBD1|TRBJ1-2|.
TGTGCCAGCTCACCATCTCACAGGGGGAACTTATATGGCTACACCTTC
CASSPSHRGNLYGYTF
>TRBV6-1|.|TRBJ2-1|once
TGTGCCAGCAGTGAAATGGTGTGGGCAGGGAATGAGCAGTTCTTC
CASSEMVWAGNEQFF
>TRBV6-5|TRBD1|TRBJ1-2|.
TGTGCCAGCAGTTACCGGACAGGGGGCCAGACCTTC
CASSYRTGGQTF
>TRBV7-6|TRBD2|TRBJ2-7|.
TGTGCCAGCAGCTTGATTAGCGGGGAGCCGGAGCAGTACTTC
CASSLISGEPEQYF
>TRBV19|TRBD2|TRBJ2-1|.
TGTGCCAGCAATTCCCGTCTAGCGGGAGGGCGAAATGAGCAGTTCTTC
CASNSRLAGGRNEQFF
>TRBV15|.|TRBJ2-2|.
TGTGCCACCAGCAGAGAATGGAGGACCGGGGAGCTGTTTTTT
CATSREWRTGELFF
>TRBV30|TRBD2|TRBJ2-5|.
TGTGCCTGGAGTGGCGGGAGTGTATTTCAAGAGACCCAGTACTTC
CAWSGGSVFQETQYF
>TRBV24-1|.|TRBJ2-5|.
TGTGCCACCAGTCCAGGGATTGTGAACCAAGAGACCCAGTACTTC
CATSPGIVNQETQYF
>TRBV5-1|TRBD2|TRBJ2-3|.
TGCGCCAGCAGCTATGGGACTAGCGGGAGGGTGGTAGATACGCAGTATTTT
CASSYGTSGRVVDTQYF
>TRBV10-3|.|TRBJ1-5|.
TGTGCCATCAGTGAGCCCAGTCAGCCCCAGCATTTT
CAISEPSQPQHF
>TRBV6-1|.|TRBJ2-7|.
TGTGCCAGCAGTGAAGAACAGGGCTCCTACGAGCAGTACTTC
CASSEEQGSYEQYF
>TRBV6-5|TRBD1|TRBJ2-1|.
TGTGCCAGCTCGTTCGGGGCAGGGGGAAGCAATGAGCAGTTCTTC
CASSFGAGGSNEQFF
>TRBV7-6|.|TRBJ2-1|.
TGTGCCAGCAGCGAAGGAGGGGTCAATGAGCAGTTCTTC
CASSEGGVNEQFF
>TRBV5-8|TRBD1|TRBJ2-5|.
TGTGCCAGCAGCTCACGACAGGGAAAGAAAGAGACCCAGTACTTC
CASSSRQGKKETQYF
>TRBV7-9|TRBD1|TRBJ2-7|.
TGTGCCAGCAGCCTGACAGGGAGCACTTACGAGCAGTACTTC
CASSLTGSTYEQYF
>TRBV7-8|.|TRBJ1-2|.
TGTGCCAGCAGCTCAGCAGGACACCCTACTACTAACTATGGCTACACCTTC
CASSSAGHPTTNYGYTF
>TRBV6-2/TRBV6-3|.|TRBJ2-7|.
TGTGCCAGCAGTAACCCCCCTAGAGGGGGGGTGGAGCAGTACTTC
CASSNPPRGGVEQYF
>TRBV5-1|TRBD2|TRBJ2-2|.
TGCGCCAGCAGCTTGGCGCGGGAGCGGGCCGGGGAGCTGTTTTTT
CASSLARERAGELFF
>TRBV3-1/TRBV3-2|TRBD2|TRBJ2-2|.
TGTGCCAGCAGCCAACTAGCGGGGGCTGGGAGCACCGGGGAGCTGTTTTTT
CASSQLAGAGSTGELFF